Each of the 27 T cell receptor beta chains below was sequenced from the same sample in a study of blood T cell repertoires in COVID-19. Sequencing was performed with immunoSEQ multiplex PCR; in TCRdb, only in-frame clones are kept and a portion is missing. Of 130,000 to 150,000 clones in the sample, 84% are singletons; the top ten hold 5.5%. The specimen was PBMCs or T cells enriched from blood (not recorded which). Receptors originate from a man aged 35 to 55 with acute COVID-19.

This clone came up once. The chain carries TRBV3-1 (or the pseudogene TRBV3-2) and TRBJ2-7; 8 bases line up with TRBD1. The CDR3 is 17 residues long. The junction had 8 bases not matched to a gene; V was cut back by 0 bases and J by 1 base. Per germline, CDR1 LGHDT and CDR2 YNNKEL (reference sequence). CDR3 residues: CASSQDFGTGESYEQYF. DNA for the CDR3: TGTGCCAGCAGCCAAGATTTCGGGACAGGTGAATCCTACGAGCAGTACTTC.

This clone was recorded a few times. The chain links TRBV2 to TRBJ1-2; D remains unclear. Trimming cost V 5 bases and J 0 bases, with 10 bases left between them. Germline V lookup: CDR1 SNHLY, CDR2 FYNNEI. The CDR3 has 14 residues. The CDR3 loop is CASSPISSNYGYTF. CDR3 DNA: TGTGCCAGCAGTCCCATCAGTTCTAACTATGGCTACACCTTC.

The V and J genes are TRBV7-2 and TRBJ1-2, with D tentatively TRBD1 (5 bases). V was cut by 5 bases and J by 0 bases, with 13 bases left in between. Per the germline V gene, CDR1 is SGHTA and CDR2 is FQGNSA. The CDR3 totals 15 residues. The DNA of the CDR3 is TGTGCCAGCAGCCGGACACACGAGGCTAACTATGGCTACACCTTC. Translation: CASSRTHEANYGYTF.

The genes are TRBV28 and TRBJ2-3, with TRBD2 identical over 9 bases. Trimming took 6 bases from V and 6 from J; bases not matched to a gene: 10. CDR3 length: 15 amino acids. CDR1 and CDR2 from the germline V gene are MDHEN and SYDVKM. CDR3 amino acids: CASSSLAGMTDTQYF. The CDR3 nucleotides are TGTGCCAGCAGCAGTCTAGCGGGAATGACGGATACGCAGTATTTT.

The chain carries TRBV2 and TRBJ2-1; D is possibly TRBD1 (5 bases). CDR1 is SNHLY and CDR2 is FYNNEI in the germline V gene. This CDR3 contains 13 residues. V lost 7 bases, J lost 7 bases, and 14 bases lay in between. In nucleotides, the CDR3 is TGTGCCAGCAAGGCAGGGTTAGGGAATGAGCAGTTCTTC. This translates into CASKAGLGNEQFF.

V gene TRBV19 combines with J gene TRBJ2-1, with D possibly matching TRBD1 (5 bases). Trimming stripped 5 bases from V and 4 bases from J, with 9 bases between. Germline CDR1 is LNHDA and CDR2 is SQIVND (reference sequence). CDR3 size: 13 residues. The CDR3 DNA sequence: TGTGCCAGTAGTTCCTCAGGGTACAATGAGCAGTTCTTC. This translates into CASSSSGYNEQFF.

This chain connects TRBV6-5 to TRBJ2-5, with 7 nucleotides matching TRBD2. CDR3 length: 15 amino acids. CDR1 MNHEY and CDR2 SVGAGI come from the germline V gene. Trimming at V came to 7 bases and at J to 5 bases, leaving 13 bases not matched to a gene. The CDR3 region has the DNA TGTGCCAGCAAACCGTGGACTAGTTCGTTCGAGACCCAGTACTTC. Translating it yields CASKPWTSSFETQYF.

The chain recombines TRBV29-1 with TRBJ2-2, with 7 positions matching TRBD1. Germline V gene sequence: CDR1 SQVTM, CDR2 ANQGSEA. V was pared by 5 bases and J by 2 bases, with 14 bases of the junction left unmatched. This CDR3 has 17 residues. The CDR3 sequence is CSVLYPQGDLNTGELFF. The CDR3 nucleotides are TGCAGCGTTCTCTACCCCCAGGGGGACCTAAACACCGGGGAGCTGTTTTTT.

The chain links TRBV12-3 or TRBV12-4 to TRBJ2-1; D is possibly TRBD1 (5 bases). The CDR3 extends over 13 amino acids. Trimming removed 3 bases at V and 3 bases at J, with 6 bases between. The CDR3 DNA follows: TGTGCCAGCAGTTTGCAGGGCTACAATGAGCAGTTCTTC. Its translation is CASSLQGYNEQFF.

The CDR3 is CASSDRGRADNEQFF. The DNA of the CDR3 is TGTGCCAGCAGCGACCGAGGGAGGGCAGACAATGAGCAGTTCTTC. The V call is TRBV7-9, the J call TRBJ2-1; 7 bases line up with TRBD2. The CDR3 spans 15 residues. Germline V gene data show CDR1 as SEHNR and CDR2 as FQNEAQ (reference sequence). Trimming took 5 bases from V and 5 from J; bases not matched to a gene: 9.

The V gene is TRBV28, the J gene TRBJ2-5; 11 bases align to TRBD2. CDR3 length: 15 residues. J lost 2 bases, V lost 4 bases, and 3 bases had no gene match. Looked up from germline, CDR1 is MDHEN and CDR2 is SYDVKM. CDR3 DNA sequence: TGTGCCAGCAGTTCCTTAGCGGGAGGGCAAGAGACCCAGTACTTC. Amino acid sequence: CASSSLAGGQETQYF.

The chain employs TRBV5-1 and TRBJ1-1, with 12 positions matching TRBD1. The V gene end was trimmed by 4 bases and the J gene end by 3 bases; junction bases not matched to a gene: 10. This CDR3 is 17 amino acids long. Looked up from germline, CDR1 is SGHRS and CDR2 is YFSETQ. As DNA, the CDR3 is TGCGCCAGCAGCCCTAGGGGACAGGGGGCGCGGGACACTGAAGCTTTCTTT. It encodes CASSPRGQGARDTEAFF. The complete variable domain, with remaining parts taken from reference TRBV5-1 and TRBJ1-1, reads KAGVTQTPRYLIKTRGQQVTLSCSPISGHRSVSWYQQTPGQGLQFLFEYFSETQRNKGNFPGRFSGRQFSNSRSEMNVSTLELGDSALYLCASSPRGQGARDTEAFFGQGTRLTVV.

The chain joins TRBV15 to TRBJ2-1; D gene unclear. This CDR3 is 16 amino acids long. CDR1 is LNHNV, CDR2 YYDKDF, per germline (reference sequence). V was pared by 0 bases and J by 4 bases, with 13 bases between. The CDR3 protein is CATSRDLETSYNEQFF. DNA of the CDR3: TGTGCCACCAGCAGAGATTTAGAGACTTCTTACAATGAGCAGTTCTTC.

The chain couples TRBV2 to TRBJ1-4, with a tentative D call TRBD1 (6 bases). Trimming took off 2 bases at V and 7 bases at J, with 20 bases between the two ends. The CDR3 has 17 residues. Germline CDR1 is SNHLY and CDR2 is FYNNEI. Written as DNA, the CDR3 is TGTGCCAGCAGTGAACGAACCCTACAGGGTGGGGTTGAAAAACTGTTTTTT. Protein product: CASSERTLQGGVEKLFF.

V gene TRBV3-1 (or the pseudogene TRBV3-2) combines with J gene TRBJ1-4; D possibly corresponds to TRBD1 (5 bases). CDR3 length equals 18 residues. Germline V CDR1 and CDR2: LGHDT, YNNKEL (reference sequence). Trimming stripped 5 bases from V and 1 base from J, with 20 bases between. The CDR3 loop reads CASSSTAAPGVTNEKLFF. CDR3 sequence (DNA): TGTGCCAGCAGCTCCACAGCTGCGCCGGGGGTAACTAATGAAAAACTGTTTTTT.

This clone was detected only once. V and J are TRBV2 and TRBJ2-3, with a possible D match to TRBD2 (6 bases). Trimming removed 6 bases from V and 6 bases from J, with 25 bases in between. The CDR3 has 17 residues. Germline CDR1 and CDR2: SNHLY and FYNNEI. The CDR3 sequence is CASSGQEVGLWGDTQYF. The CDR3 region has the DNA TGTGCCAGCAGCGGGCAAGAAGTCGGACTATGGGGGGATACGCAGTATTTT.

A few counts support this clone. This sequence joins TRBV29-1 and TRBJ1-2; D not certain. V was clipped by 3 bases and J by 5 bases, with 13 bases between them. The CDR3 is made up of 13 amino acids. CDR1 and CDR2 (germline): SQVTM, ANQGSEA. The CDR3 DNA follows: TGCAGCGTTGACCCCGCGGAAAGTTATGGCTACACCTTC. Protein: CSVDPAESYGYTF.

The chain links TRBV7-2 to TRBJ2-1; tentatively, D is TRBD1 (6 bases). Germline CDR1 and CDR2: SGHTA and FQGNSA. CDR3 size: 14 residues. V lost 1 base to trimming and J lost 10 bases, with 14 bases between them. CDR3 region: CASSLGGHGLEQFF. DNA for the CDR3: TGTGCCAGCAGCTTAGGGGGACACGGTTTGGAGCAGTTCTTC.

This clone was found once. The chain couples TRBV4-3 to TRBJ2-6; D not certain. The V gene lost 3 bases and the J gene lost 0 bases, with 12 bases spanning the gap. Germline CDR1 reads LGHNA; CDR2 reads YSLEER. The CDR3 loop spans 17 amino acids. The CDR3 DNA sequence: TGCGCCAGCAGCCAGAGGAGTCCAAGCTCTGGGGCCAACGTCCTGACTTTC. It encodes CASSQRSPSSGANVLTF.

The chain has TRBV4-3 and TRBJ1-5; D unclear. The V end lost 1 base, the J end lost 6 bases, and 7 bases lay between the germline ends. Germline loops: CDR1 LGHNA, CDR2 YSLEER. The CDR3 extends over 13 amino acids. The CDR3 DNA reads as TGCGCCAGCAGCCAAGGGGCCGGTCAGCCCCAGCATTTT. Protein product: CASSQGAGQPQHF.

The V gene is TRBV5-1, the J gene TRBJ2-2; the match to TRBD2 covers 10 bases. V trimming: 3 bases; J trimming: 2 bases; junction bases outside the gene matches: 4. The CDR3 is 16 residues long. Germline V gives CDR1 SGHRS, CDR2 YFSETQ. The CDR3 region has the DNA TGCGCCAGCAGCTCCCTAGCGGGGGCCAACACCGGGGAGCTGTTTTTT. This codes for CASSSLAGANTGELFF.

The chain has TRBV2 and TRBJ2-1, with 9 bases aligning to TRBD2. With 7 bases clipped from V and 9 bases from J, the junction kept 13 bases outside the gene matches. This CDR3 has 15 residues. CDR1 is SNHLY and CDR2 is FYNNEI in the germline V gene. The CDR3 DNA follows: TGTGCCAGCACCGAAGGGGCTAGCGGGATTCTTGAGCAGTTCTTC. This gives the protein CASTEGASGILEQFF. The full variable domain, rest sourced from reference TRBV2 and TRBJ2-1, is EPEVTQTPSHQVTQMGQEVILRCVPISNHLYFYWYRQILGQKVEFLVSFYNNEISEKSEIFDDQFSVERPDGSNFTLKIRSTKLEDSAMYFCASTEGASGILEQFFGPGTRLTVL.

The chain is built from TRBV19 and TRBJ2-2, with D possibly being TRBD1 (5 bases). This CDR3 has 14 amino acids. Germline CDR1 reads LNHDA; CDR2 reads SQIVND (reference sequence). Trimming took off 8 bases at V and 1 base at J, with 11 bases between the two ends. The CDR3 protein is CASCGHWNTGELFF. CDR3 DNA sequence: TGTGCCAGTTGCGGACACTGGAACACCGGGGAGCTGTTTTTT.

The V call is TRBV6-2 or TRBV6-3, the J call TRBJ1-6; 9 bases match TRBD1. Looked up from germline, CDR1 is MNHEY and CDR2 is SVGEGT. The junction had 11 bases not matched to a gene; V was cut back by 3 bases and J by 11 bases. The CDR3 is 16 amino acids. The CDR3 loop is CASSYNPGQGITPLHF. As DNA, the CDR3 is TGTGCCAGCAGTTATAACCCGGGACAGGGTATCACACCCCTCCACTTT.

V usage is TRBV18 and J usage is TRBJ1-2; D remains ambiguous. This CDR3 has 16 amino acids. V was trimmed by 3 bases and J by 7 bases, leaving 21 bases between them. Germline CDR1 reads KGHSH; CDR2 reads LQKENI. CDR3 in DNA: TGTGCCAGCTCACCTTACTCCGGGGAAAGGTCGCGTGGCTACACCTTC. Translation: CASSPYSGERSRGYTF.

The CDR3 DNA sequence: TGTGCCAGCAGTTTATTTGACAGAAAATCACCCCTCCACTTT. This gives the protein CASSLFDRKSPLHF. The chain employs TRBV27 and TRBJ1-6; TRBD1 might be the D (5 bases). Trimming pared 1 base from V and 10 bases from J, leaving 11 bases between. The CDR3 has 14 amino acids. Germline-derived CDR1 and CDR2 are MNHEY and SMNVEV (reference sequence).

V is TRBV5-6 and J is TRBJ1-4, with 7 bases matching TRBD1. Trimming removed 4 bases from V and 5 bases from J; junction bases left unmatched: 8. This CDR3 is 15 amino acids long. Per germline, CDR1 SGHDT and CDR2 YYEEEE. The CDR3 region has the DNA TGTGCCAGCAGCCCCGGGACAGTGCTGAATGAAAAACTGTTTTTT. Translated: CASSPGTVLNEKLFF.